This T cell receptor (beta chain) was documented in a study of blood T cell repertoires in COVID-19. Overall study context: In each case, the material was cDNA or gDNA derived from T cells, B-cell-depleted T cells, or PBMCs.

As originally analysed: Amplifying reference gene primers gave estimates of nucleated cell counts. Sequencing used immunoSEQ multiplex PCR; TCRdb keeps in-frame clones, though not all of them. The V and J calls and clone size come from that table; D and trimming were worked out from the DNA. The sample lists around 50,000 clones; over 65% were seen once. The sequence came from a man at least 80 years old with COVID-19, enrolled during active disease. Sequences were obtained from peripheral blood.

The CDR3 is CASSQDWGGYNEQFF. CDR3 DNA sequence: TGTGCCAGCAGCCAAGACTGGGGGGGGTACAATGAGCAGTTCTTC. This chain uses TRBV4-2 with TRBJ2-1; 7 nucleotides line up with TRBD2. V dropped 0 bases and J dropped 4; count of bases not matched to a gene: 3. CDR3 length: 15 amino acids. The germline V gene encodes CDR1 LGHNA and CDR2 YNFKEQ.